The 4 T cell receptor beta chains listed next were all sequenced from one sample in a study of T cell repertoires in ileal Crohn's disease. Clones were sequenced by immunoSEQ multiplex PCR, and TCRdb holds only the in-frame ones, with some missing. Of some 7,300 clones in the sample, over 90% were seen once. Sequenced sample: ileal tissue. The receptors shown here come from an adult with Crohn's disease.

The V and J genes are TRBV30 and TRBJ2-2; no reliable D call. The V and J ends lost 2 bases and 4 bases respectively, with 8 bases between them. CDR1 and CDR2 (germline): GTSNPN, SVGIG (reference sequence). The CDR3 has 13 amino acids. The CDR3 here is CAWSSGGTGELFF. The DNA for the CDR3 is TGTGCCTGGAGTTCAGGTGGCACCGGGGAGCTGTTTTTT.

This clone came up once. J is TRBJ2-2 and V is TRBV30; D ambiguous. V gave up 4 bases and J gave up 3 bases, with 9 bases separating them. The germline gives CDR1 GTSNPN, CDR2 SVGIG (reference sequence). The CDR3 covers 13 residues. The CDR3 spells CAWTLSHTGELFF. In DNA form, the CDR3 reads TGTGCCTGGACCCTTTCTCACACCGGGGAGCTGTTTTTT.

The V call is TRBV4-1, the J call TRBJ2-3, with TRBD2 identical over 7 bases. The V and J ends lost 0 bases and 6 bases, in that order; junction bases with no gene match: 9. The CDR3 is 16 amino acids. The germline gives CDR1 MGHRA, CDR2 YSYEKL. In DNA, the CDR3 is TGCGCCAGCAGCCAAGATCCGGGCGGGAGAAGGGATACGCAGTATTTT. It translates to CASSQDPGGRRDTQYF.

In DNA, the CDR3 is TGCGCCAGCAGCCACGGGGCGGGAGGGCCTCTCGACGAGCAGTACTTC. Translated, it gives CASSHGAGGPLDEQYF. The rearrangement joins TRBV5-1 to TRBJ2-7; the match to TRBD2 covers 9 bases. With V trimmed by 4 bases and J by 5 bases, 13 bases remained unmatched. The CDR3 totals 16 residues. Germline CDR1 is SGHRS and CDR2 is YFSETQ.